These 20 T cell receptor beta chains were sequenced from one sample in a study of ipilimumab plus nivolumab after autologous stem cell transplantation. The table came from immunoSEQ multiplex PCR; TCRdb's copy has only in-frame clones and leaves some out. The profile shows some 87,000 clones, 83% of them singletons. Sequences were derived from PBMCs, sampled in a trial of ipilimumab plus nivolumab as post-transplant consolidation. These receptors came from a male donor with diffuse large B-cell lymphoma.

The V call is TRBV9, the J call TRBJ2-2; D gene ambiguous. V dropped 6 bases and J dropped 1 base, with 13 bases sitting between them. There are 15 residues in the CDR3. Looked up from germline, CDR1 is SGDLS and CDR2 is YYNGEE. Written as DNA, the CDR3 is TGTGCCAGCACCCGGACCGGGCTGAACACCGGGGAGCTGTTTTTT. As protein: CASTRTGLNTGELFF.

The CDR3 bases are TGTGCCACCCAAGCGAGTACAGCGAACACCGGGGAGCTGTTTTTT. Translated: CATQASTANTGELFF. The J gene is TRBJ2-2, the V gene TRBV5-4; D remains ambiguous. V lost 9 bases and J lost 0, with 15 bases in between. CDR1 is SGHNT and CDR2 is YYREEE in the germline V gene (reference sequence). The CDR3 is 15 amino acids.

The J gene is TRBJ1-2, the V gene TRBV6-5; no firm D call. Deletions cut 6 bases from V and 5 bases from J, with 13 bases between. The CDR3 has 13 residues. Germline assignment: CDR1 MNHEY and CDR2 SVGAGI. The CDR3 loop reads CASRSETTYGYTF. CDR3 coding DNA: TGTGCCAGCAGGTCAGAGACAACTTATGGCTACACCTTC.

The chain couples TRBV13 to TRBJ1-6; no clear D. CDR3 size: 15 residues. Per germline, CDR1 PRHDT and CDR2 FYEKMQ (reference sequence). V lost 1 base to trimming and J lost 6 bases, with 10 bases between them. For the CDR3, the DNA is TGTGCCAGCAGCTTAGAGCCACTTGGTAATTCACCCCTCCACTTT. It translates to CASSLEPLGNSPLHF.

The V call is TRBV2, the J call TRBJ1-2; TRBD1 aligns across 7 bases. Germline lookup yields CDR1 SNHLY and CDR2 FYNNEI. Trimming took 8 bases from V and 8 from J; bases not matched to a gene: 11. This CDR3 contains 13 residues. CDR3 residues: CASGETGIEGYTF. As DNA, the CDR3 is TGTGCCAGCGGGGAGACAGGGATTGAGGGCTACACCTTC.

The J gene is TRBJ2-3, the V gene TRBV4-1; 8 positions agree with TRBD2. The germline V gene has CDR1 MGHRA and CDR2 YSYEKL. CDR3 length: 14 residues. The ends lost 4 bases at V and 2 bases at J; junction bases unmatched: 2. This CDR3 reads CASSPGGTTDTQYF. DNA for the CDR3: TGCGCCAGCAGCCCGGGGGGGACCACAGATACGCAGTATTTT.

The chain has TRBV5-1 and TRBJ2-6; D not resolved. Trimming left V 5 bases short and J 0 bases short, with 12 bases between. The CDR3 covers 16 residues. Germline V lookup: CDR1 SGHRS, CDR2 YFSETQ. The CDR3 DNA is TGCGCCAGCAGTTCTGGGCCGGGCTCTGGGGCCAACGTCCTGACTTTC. Its translation is CASSSGPGSGANVLTF. Full variable domain (missing parts from reference TRBV5-1 and TRBJ2-6): KAGVTQTPRYLIKTRGQQVTLSCSPISGHRSVSWYQQTPGQGLQFLFEYFSETQRNKGNFPGRFSGRQFSNSRSEMNVSTLELGDSALYLCASSSGPGSGANVLTFGAGSRLTVL.

The rearrangement uses TRBV10-3 and TRBJ2-7, with TRBD2 identical over 10 bases. Trimming cost V 8 bases and J 0 bases; bases outside gene matches: 10. The CDR3 totals 16 residues. In germline, CDR1 is ENHRY, CDR2 SYGVKD. CDR3: CAIGRSSGGFSYEQYF. In DNA form, the CDR3 reads TGTGCCATCGGTAGATCTAGCGGGGGCTTCTCCTACGAGCAGTACTTC.

V and J are TRBV2 and TRBJ2-7; 7 bases are shared with TRBD2. V was pared by 4 bases and J by 7 bases, with 7 bases of the junction left unmatched. From germline, CDR1 is SNHLY and CDR2 FYNNEI. This CDR3 is 13 amino acids long. CDR3 residues: CASSGGGGWEQYF. The CDR3 DNA is TGTGCCAGCAGTGGGGGCGGGGGTTGGGAGCAGTACTTC.

The chain joins TRBV30 to TRBJ1-3, with 8 bases lining up with TRBD1. This CDR3 spans 13 amino acids. In germline, CDR1 is GTSNPN, CDR2 SVGIG (reference sequence). Trimming at V came to 3 bases and at J to 4 bases, leaving 2 bases not matched to a gene. CDR3 coding DNA: TGTGCCTGGAGCAGGGGGCCCGGAAACACCATATATTTT. Protein: CAWSRGPGNTIYF.

The rearrangement links TRBV2 to TRBJ1-1, with D unresolved. Between the trimmed V and J ends, which lost 5 bases and 10 bases, there was a span of 8 bases. Germline values: CDR1 SNHLY, CDR2 FYNNEI. The CDR3 sequence is 10 residues long. The CDR3 DNA reads as TGTGCCAGCAGTTTCGGGCTAGCTTTCTTT. Protein: CASSFGLAFF.

The chain employs TRBV6-5 and TRBJ2-2, with a weak D call TRBD2 (6 bases). This CDR3 region has 13 residues. The ends were cut back, 6 bases at V and 1 base at J, with 6 bases in the middle. The germline CDR1 and CDR2 sequences are MNHEY and SVGAGI. The CDR3, as DNA: TGTGCCAGCAGGCGGGGGAACACCGGGGAGCTGTTTTTT. Protein product: CASRRGNTGELFF.

The V call is TRBV19, the J call TRBJ1-5; D unresolved. Germline assignment: CDR1 LNHDA and CDR2 SQIVND (reference sequence). This CDR3 spans 15 amino acids. V was clipped by 4 bases and J by 4 bases, with 14 bases between them. The CDR3 is CASSNGNSVNQPQHF. In nucleotides, the CDR3 is TGTGCCAGTAGTAACGGGAATTCTGTAAATCAGCCCCAGCATTTT.

This chain connects TRBV5-8 to TRBJ1-1; 11 nucleotides agree with TRBD1. J lost 1 base, V lost 4 bases, and 9 bases had no gene match. This CDR3 spans 17 amino acids. Germline-derived CDR1 and CDR2 are SGHTS and YDEGEE. CDR3 DNA: TGTGCCAGCAGCCTAACCGGACAGGGGGCTTGGAACACTGAAGCTTTCTTT. Its protein product is CASSLTGQGAWNTEAFF.

This chain joins TRBV5-1 and TRBJ1-4, with 7 bases that match TRBD1. The CDR3 spans 14 residues. V trimming: 2 bases; J trimming: 8 bases; junction bases outside the gene matches: 6. Germline V gene sequence: CDR1 SGHRS, CDR2 YFSETQ. Here the CDR3 DNA reads TGCGCCAGCAGCTTACGACAGGGAAACGAAAAACTGTTTTTT. Its protein product is CASSLRQGNEKLFF.

The sample holds one count of this clone. As DNA, the CDR3 is TGTGCCAGTAGTCTGCCCGGGGGCTATCAGCCGTACGAGCAGTACTTC. This sequence encodes CASSLPGGYQPYEQYF. The rearrangement uses TRBV19 and TRBJ2-7; possibly TRBD1 or TRBD2 for D (6 bases each). The V gene lost 5 bases and the J gene lost 4 bases, with 21 bases spanning the gap. The length of the CDR3 is 16 residues. The germline V gene encodes CDR1 LNHDA and CDR2 SQIVND (reference sequence). The variable domain in full, completed from reference TRBV19 and TRBJ2-7, reads DGGITQSPKYLFRKEGQNVTLSCEQNLNHDAMYWYRQDPGQGLRLIYYSQIVNDFQKGDIAEGYSVSREKKESFPLTVTSAQKNPTAFYLCASSLPGGYQPYEQYFGPGTRLTVT.

The chain combines TRBV5-1 with TRBJ1-1; 8 bases are a match to TRBD1. V lost 2 bases to trimming and J lost 1 base; unmatched junction nucleotides: 10. The germline CDR1 and CDR2 sequences are SGHRS and YFSETQ. The CDR3 loop spans 17 amino acids. For the CDR3, the DNA is TGCGCCAGCAGCTTCTCCTGGGCAGGGGGCCCGAACACTGAAGCTTTCTTT. Protein sequence: CASSFSWAGGPNTEAFF.

The CDR3: CASSEAGERPQHF. For the CDR3, the DNA is TGTGCCAGCAGTGAGGCGGGGGAGAGGCCCCAGCATTTT. This chain connects TRBV6-4 to TRBJ1-5; tentative D call: TRBD1 (5 bases). CDR1 is MRHNA and CDR2 is SNTAGT in the germline V gene. This CDR3 comprises 13 residues. V was pared by 3 bases and J by 9 bases, with 12 bases between.

The chain couples TRBV10-3 to TRBJ2-3; 11 bases align to TRBD2. V gave up 5 bases and J gave up 2 bases; unmatched junction bases: 6. From germline, CDR1 is ENHRY and CDR2 SYGVKD. The CDR3 runs 16 residues. The CDR3 DNA reads TGTGCCATCAGTAAACTACTAGCGGGGGACACAGATACGCAGTATTTT. This codes for CAISKLLAGDTDTQYF.

The chain combines TRBV11-2 with TRBJ2-7; no clear D gene. The germline V gene has CDR1 SGHAT and CDR2 FQNNGV. The CDR3 covers 15 residues. V was cut by 1 base and J by 0 bases, with 10 bases left in between. CDR3 loop: CASSLVNGPSYEQYF. DNA for the CDR3: TGTGCCAGCAGCTTAGTAAACGGGCCCTCCTACGAGCAGTACTTC.